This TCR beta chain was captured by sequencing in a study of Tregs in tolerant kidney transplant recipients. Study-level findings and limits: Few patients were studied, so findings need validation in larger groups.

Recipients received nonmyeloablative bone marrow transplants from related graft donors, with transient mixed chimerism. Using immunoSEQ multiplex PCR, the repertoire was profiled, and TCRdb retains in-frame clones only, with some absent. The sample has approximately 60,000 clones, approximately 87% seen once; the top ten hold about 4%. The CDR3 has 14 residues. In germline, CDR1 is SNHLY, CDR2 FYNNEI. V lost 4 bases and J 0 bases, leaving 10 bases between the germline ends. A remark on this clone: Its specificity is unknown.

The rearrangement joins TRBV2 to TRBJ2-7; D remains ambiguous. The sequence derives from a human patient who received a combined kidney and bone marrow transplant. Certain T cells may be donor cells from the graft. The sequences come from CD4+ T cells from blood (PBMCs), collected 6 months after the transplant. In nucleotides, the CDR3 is TGTGCCAGCAGTGTCGACCGGAGCTCCTACGAGCAGTACTTC. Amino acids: CASSVDRSSYEQYF.